Listed here are 27 T cell receptor beta chains from one sample, sequenced in a study of tumor and adjacent non-tumor tissue in lung cancer. A modified ARM-PCR protocol with three rounds of nested PCR amplified TCRbeta. TCRdb independently ran MiXCR on the multiplex PCR reads; one entry per CDR3 protein. The sample has about 75,000 distinct CDR3 sequences, around four fifths seen once; the top ten hold approximately 12%. The template was RNA from unsorted bulk tissue. Sequencing was carried out using lung tumor tissue. These receptors were taken from a woman aged 45-65 years with non-small cell lung cancer.

The chain uses TRBV12-3 or TRBV12-4 and TRBJ1-2, with D unresolved. V was clipped by 9 bases and J by 8 bases, with 25 bases between them. This CDR3 spans 15 amino acids. The CDR3 loop reads CASSLIGRVTEGYTF. The CDR3 nucleotides read TGTGCCAGTAGTCTGATCGGGCGGGTAACTGAGGGCTACACCTTC.

Of note for this clonotype: The junction does not match germline at one end; this may be a read error. The rearrangement joins TRBV6-1 to TRBJ2-2; D might be TRBD2 (5 bases). Germline V CDR1 and CDR2: MNHNS, SASEGT. This CDR3 comprises 11 residues. The CDR3 nucleotides are TGTGCCAGCATGGCGTCCGGGGAGCAGTTTTTT. Translated, it gives CASMASGEQFF.

With respect to this clonotype: At one of its ends the junction is not consistent with the germline gene, which may arise from a read error. The gene calls are TRBV4-2 and TRBJ2-1, with no clear D. The CDR3 runs 15 residues. Germline CDR1 is LGHNA and CDR2 is YNFKEQ. DNA for the CDR3: TGCGCCAGCAGCCAAGATTGGATAGGGAACAATGAGCAGTTCTTC. It yields the protein CASSQDWIGNNEQFF.

A word on this clonotype: The junction and the germline gene differ at one end; a read error may be behind it. V is TRBV12-3 or TRBV12-4 and J is TRBJ1-1; 8 bases match TRBD1. The CDR3 runs 15 residues. Written as DNA, the CDR3 is TGTGCCAGTAGTCTCCGACAGGGGCAGAACACTGTAGCTTTCTTT. Its protein product is CASSLRQGQNTVAFF.

This clonotype has a single count. This chain uses TRBV4-1 with TRBJ1-1; a possible D gene is TRBD1 (5 bases). The CDR3 contains 16 residues. The V gene lost 4 bases and the J gene lost 1 base, with 16 bases spanning the gap. The V gene's germline CDR1 is MGHRA and CDR2 YSYEKL. CDR3 DNA sequence: TGCGCCAGCAGCCTGCGACAGACATTGGAGAACACTGAAGCTTTCTTT. Residues: CASSLRQTLENTEAFF.

In this sample, this clonotype turned up once. The CDR3 reads CASSLGSQGDLNEQYF. CDR3 coding DNA: TGTGCCAGCAGCTTAGGAAGTCAGGGAGATCTAAACGAGCAGTACTTC. The chain employs TRBV7-6 and TRBJ2-7; D may be TRBD1 or TRBD2 (5 bases each). Trimming pared 1 base from V and 5 bases from J, leaving 18 bases between. Germline lookup yields CDR1 SGHVS and CDR2 FNYEAQ. This CDR3 is built from 16 residues.

This clonotype occurred once. One end of the junction fails to match germline, which may point to a read error. The chain links TRBV29-1 to TRBJ2-7; maybe TRBD1 (6 bases). The CDR3 sequence is 17 residues long. Germline V gene data show CDR1 as SQVTM and CDR2 as ANQGSEA. The CDR3 here is CSVNSGVRPVATYGQYF. In DNA form, the CDR3 reads TGCAGCGTTAACTCCGGGGTCCGGCCGGTGGCTACATACGGACAGTATTTC.

As for this clonotype: At one of its ends the junction is not consistent with the germline gene, which may arise from a read error. The chain employs TRBV20-1 and TRBJ2-4, with D hard to call. The CDR3 runs to 16 residues. The germline V gene has CDR1 DFQATT and CDR2 SNEGSKA (reference sequence). This CDR3 reads CSARDRRWDGKNTQYF. The CDR3 nucleotides read TGCAGTGCTAGGGATCGGCGATGGGATGGCAAAAACACTCAGTACTTC.

This clonotype was recorded a few times. One end of the junction varies from germline; a read error may be responsible. This rearrangement joins TRBV6-4 to TRBJ2-3; 7 positions match TRBD2. CDR3 length equals 14 residues. Germline-derived CDR1 and CDR2 are MRHNA and SNTAGT. The CDR3 here is CASREETDADTQSF. The CDR3 DNA is TGTGCCAGCCGGGAGGAAACCGACGCAGATACGCAGTCTTTT.

This clonotype occurred many times. The V gene is TRBV12-3 or TRBV12-4, the J gene TRBJ1-1; 8 nucleotides line up with TRBD1. The ends lost 6 bases at V and 5 bases at J; junction bases unmatched: 8. This CDR3 is 14 amino acids long. The CDR3 sequence is CASRQTGVATEAFF. The CDR3 bases are TGTGCCAGCAGACAGACAGGGGTGGCGACTGAAGCTTTCTTT.

About this clonotype: A single base separates this from a much larger clone, so it may be a read error. V usage is TRBV7-9 and J usage is TRBJ2-5, with D tentatively TRBD1 (5 bases). The V and J ends lost 7 bases and 7 bases respectively, with 19 bases between them. Germline-derived CDR1 and CDR2 are SEHNR and FQNEAQ (reference sequence). The CDR3 runs to 14 residues. The CDR3 sequence is CASTLQGFGRTQYF. Here the CDR3 DNA reads TGTGCCAGCACCCTTCAGGGCTTCGGGCGGACCCAGTACTTC.

This chain links TRBV6-5 with TRBJ1-1, with 10 bases aligning to TRBD1. This CDR3 spans 14 amino acids. Trimming removed 9 bases from V and 10 bases from J; junction bases left unmatched: 14. Germline CDR1 MNHEY, CDR2 SVGAGI. CDR3 DNA: TGTGCCAGTAGTGTCGAGACAGGGGGCTCCTCAGCTTTCTTT. Translated: CASSVETGGSSAFF.

A remark on this clonotype: The CDR3 end shows no conserved phenylalanine or tryptophan, and so a read error is likely. The rearrangement links TRBV11-1 to TRBJ2-7; D perhaps matches TRBD2 (5 bases). The CDR3 is 13 amino acids. Trimming removed 3 bases from V and 1 base from J, with 7 bases in between. From germline, CDR1 is SGHAT and CDR2 FQDESV (reference sequence). The CDR3 loop reads CASSFGESYEQYS. The CDR3 nucleotides read TGTGCCAGCAGCTTTGGGGAGTCCTACGAGCAGTACTCC.

As concerns this clonotype: One end of the junction varies from germline; a read error may be responsible. The chain recombines TRBV6-5 with TRBJ2-7; D is possibly TRBD2 (6 bases). Germline CDR1 and CDR2: MNHEY and SVGAGI. CDR3 length: 14 residues. The CDR3: CASNAPPETGVEHF. CDR3 sequence (DNA): TGTGCCAGTAACGCCCCACCCGAGACGGGGGTGGAACATTTC.

The chain has TRBV29-1 and TRBJ2-7; TRBD2 might be the D (5 bases). The germline V and J ends were trimmed by 8 bases and 6 bases, with 14 bases remaining between them. This CDR3 spans 11 amino acids. Per germline, CDR1 SQVTM and CDR2 ANQGSEA. The CDR3 reads CSIVDGSEQYF. In DNA form, the CDR3 reads TGCAGCATTGTTGATGGGAGCGAGCAGTACTTC.

This clonotype was recorded many times. The rearrangement joins TRBV5-1 to TRBJ2-3; no clear D gene. Germline V gene lookup returns CDR1 SGHRS and CDR2 YFSETQ. The CDR3 is 14 amino acids. V shed 0 bases and J shed 2 bases, with 7 bases lying between them. The CDR3 reads CASSLGTLTDTQYF. The CDR3, as DNA: TGCGCCAGCAGCTTGGGCACTCTCACAGATACGCAGTATTTT.

Points on this clonotype: Its ends do not fully match the called genes, so a read error is possible. CDR3 coding DNA: TGCGCCGGCAGTGAAAGGGATAACAATGAGCTGTTCTTC. It translates to CAGSERDNNELFF. The chain couples TRBV6-1 to TRBJ2-1; D is undetermined. This CDR3 has 13 residues. CDR1 MNHNS and CDR2 SASEGT come from the germline V gene.

V usage is TRBV21-1 and J usage is TRBJ1-2; the table's D call TRBD1 went unverified against the DNA. TRBV21-1 is an annotated pseudogene. The CDR3 is made up of 17 amino acids. CDR3 sequence (DNA): TGTGCCAGCAGCATAGTATCCCTTTTTTACAGGGGCGGCGGCTACACCTTC. Translated, it gives CASSIVSLFYRGGGYTF.

This clonotype appeared a single time. The chain recombines TRBV10-1 with TRBJ2-7; D is undetermined. Germline loops: CDR1 WNHNN, CDR2 SYGVQD (reference sequence). The CDR3 extends over 9 amino acids. CDR3 sequence reads: CDLGYELYF. In nucleotides, the CDR3 is TGCGACCTGGGCTACGAACTGTACTTC.

Note on this clonotype: A read error may produce the germline difference seen at one junction end. This chain links TRBV4-2 with TRBJ2-6, with D perhaps matching TRBD1 (5 bases). Germline values: CDR1 LGHNA, CDR2 YNFKEQ. This CDR3 has 16 amino acids. DNA for the CDR3: TGTGCCAGCAGCCAAGATAGAAACTCTGGGGCTAACGTCCTGACTTTC. Amino acids: CASSQDRNSGANVLTF.

As regards this clonotype: Possible read error: a much larger clone is one base away. This chain connects TRBV5-1 to TRBJ2-6; D is unclear. V lost 4 bases to trimming and J lost 0 bases, with 5 bases between them. Germline values: CDR1 SGHRS, CDR2 YFSETQ. This CDR3 has 14 amino acids. The CDR3 region has the DNA TGCGCCAGCAGCGTGAGCTCTGGGGCCAACGTCCTGACTTTC. Protein product: CASSVSSGANVLTF.

About this clonotype itself: The missing conserved phenylalanine or tryptophan at the end of this CDR3 makes a read error likely. V and J are TRBV4-2 and TRBJ1-1; D not resolved. Germline V gene lookup returns CDR1 LGHNA and CDR2 YNFKEQ. The CDR3 extends over 17 amino acids. The CDR3 reads CANSQESLGSLGTEAFI. CDR3 nucleotides: TGTGCCAACAGCCAAGAATCCCTTGGGTCTCTGGGCACTGAAGCTTTCATT.

Regarding this clonotype: Germline and junction disagree at one end, which may indicate a read error. The gene calls are TRBV2 and TRBJ2-5; a weak D match, TRBD1 (6 bases). The CDR3 sequence is 15 residues long. The germline V gene encodes CDR1 SNHLY and CDR2 FYNNEI. CDR3 DNA: TGTGCCAGTAAAGACATCTTGACGGGACAAGAGACCCGGTACTTC. Translation: CASKDILTGQETRYF.

This clonotype has at least ten counts. J is TRBJ1-2 and V is TRBV14; D possibly corresponds to TRBD1 (5 bases). Trimming left V 5 bases short and J 3 bases short, with 10 bases between. The CDR3 spans 13 residues. The germline gives CDR1 SGHDN, CDR2 FVKESK. The CDR3 sequence is CASSDGGDYGYTF. DNA for the CDR3: TGTGCCAGCAGCGACGGGGGGGACTATGGCTACACCTTC. The full variable domain, its missing parts supplied by reference TRBV14 and TRBJ1-2, is EAGVTQFPSHSVIEKGQTVTLRCDPISGHDNLYWYRRVMGKEIKFLLHFVKESKQDESGMPNNRFLAERTGGTYSTLKVQPAELEDSGVYFCASSDGGDYGYTFGSGTRLTVV.

The chain employs TRBV4-1 and TRBJ2-7, with 11 bases that match TRBD2. The CDR3 spans 16 residues. V shed 3 bases, J shed 1 base, and the junction held 5 bases outside the gene matches. Germline assignment: CDR1 MGHRA and CDR2 YSYEKL. CDR3 residues: CASSQYRTSGSYEQYF. The CDR3 coding sequence is TGCGCCAGCAGCCAGTATAGGACTAGCGGGTCCTACGAGCAGTACTTC.

Points on this clonotype: One end of the junction varies from germline; a read error may be responsible. The rearrangement uses TRBV12-3 or TRBV12-4 and TRBJ2-1, with D perhaps matching TRBD2 (6 bases). The CDR3 is made up of 12 amino acids. The CDR3 loop is CASCLKAGRVFF. The CDR3 DNA reads TGTGCCAGCTGTTTGAAAGCGGGCCGGGTGTTCTTC.

This clonotype was recorded once. The V call is TRBV11-2, the J call TRBJ2-4; 7 nucleotides align to TRBD1. Germline trimming cut 7 bases from V and 6 bases from J; bases unmatched to any gene: 9. Germline CDR1 SGHAT, CDR2 FQNNGV. This CDR3 has 14 amino acids. In DNA form, the CDR3 reads TGTGCCAGCATCTGGGGACAGTGGACAAACATTCAGTACTTC. This gives the protein CASIWGQWTNIQYF.